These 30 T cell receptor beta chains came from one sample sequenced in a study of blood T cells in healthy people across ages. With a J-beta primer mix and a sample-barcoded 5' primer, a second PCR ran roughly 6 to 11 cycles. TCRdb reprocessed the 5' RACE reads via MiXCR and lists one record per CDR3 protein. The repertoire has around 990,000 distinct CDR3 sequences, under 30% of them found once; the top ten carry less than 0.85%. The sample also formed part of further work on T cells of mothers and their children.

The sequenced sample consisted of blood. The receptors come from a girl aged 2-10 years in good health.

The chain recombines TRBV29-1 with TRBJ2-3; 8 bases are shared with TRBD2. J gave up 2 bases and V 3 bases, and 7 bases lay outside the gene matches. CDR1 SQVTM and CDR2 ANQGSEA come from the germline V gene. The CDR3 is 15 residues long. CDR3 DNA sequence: TGCAGCGTTGACTCTCGGGAGGGGTACACAGATACGCAGTATTTT. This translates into CSVDSREGYTDTQYF.

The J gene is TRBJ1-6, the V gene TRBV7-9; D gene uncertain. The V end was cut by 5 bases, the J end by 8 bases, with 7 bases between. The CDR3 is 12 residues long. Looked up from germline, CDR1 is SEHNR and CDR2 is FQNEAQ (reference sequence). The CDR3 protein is CASSGTDSPLHF. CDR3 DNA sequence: TGTGCCAGCAGCGGCACTGATTCACCCCTCCACTTT.

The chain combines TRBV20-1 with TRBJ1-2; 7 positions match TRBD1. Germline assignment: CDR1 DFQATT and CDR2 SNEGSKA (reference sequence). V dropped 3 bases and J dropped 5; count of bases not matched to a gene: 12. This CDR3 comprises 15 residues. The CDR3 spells CSAREPRGPAYGYTF. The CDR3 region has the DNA TGCAGTGCTAGGGAGCCAAGGGGGCCGGCTTATGGCTACACCTTC.

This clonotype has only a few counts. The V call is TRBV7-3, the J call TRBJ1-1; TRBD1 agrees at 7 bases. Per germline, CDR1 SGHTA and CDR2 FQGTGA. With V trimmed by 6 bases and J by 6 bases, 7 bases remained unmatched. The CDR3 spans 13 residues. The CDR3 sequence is CASSSQGISEAFF. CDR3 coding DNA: TGTGCCAGCAGTTCACAGGGGATCTCTGAAGCTTTCTTT.

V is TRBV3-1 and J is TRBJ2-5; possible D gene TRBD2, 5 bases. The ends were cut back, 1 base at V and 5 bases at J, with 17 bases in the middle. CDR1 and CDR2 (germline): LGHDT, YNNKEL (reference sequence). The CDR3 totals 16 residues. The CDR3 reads CASSQAYGHRGETQYF. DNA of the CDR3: TGTGCCAGCAGCCAAGCATACGGCCACCGAGGGGAGACCCAGTACTTC.

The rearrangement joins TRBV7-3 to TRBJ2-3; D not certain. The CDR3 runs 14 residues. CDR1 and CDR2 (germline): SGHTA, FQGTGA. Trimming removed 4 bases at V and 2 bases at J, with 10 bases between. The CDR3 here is CASSSFRHTDTQYF. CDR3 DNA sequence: TGTGCCAGCAGCTCATTTCGACACACAGATACGCAGTATTTT.

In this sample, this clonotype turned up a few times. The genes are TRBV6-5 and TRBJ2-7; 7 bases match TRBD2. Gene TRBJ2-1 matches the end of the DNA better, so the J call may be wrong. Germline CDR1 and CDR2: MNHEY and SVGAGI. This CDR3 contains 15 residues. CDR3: CASSYAGLSINEQFF. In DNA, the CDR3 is TGTGCCAGCAGTTACGCGGGACTAAGTATAAATGAGCAGTTCTTC.

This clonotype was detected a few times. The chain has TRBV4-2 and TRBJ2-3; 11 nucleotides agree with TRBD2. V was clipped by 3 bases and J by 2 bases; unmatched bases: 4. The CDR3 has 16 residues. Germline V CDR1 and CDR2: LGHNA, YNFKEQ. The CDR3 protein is CASSHPSGRPTDTQYF. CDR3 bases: TGTGCCAGCAGCCACCCTAGCGGGAGGCCCACAGATACGCAGTATTTT.

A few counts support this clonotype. The chain's CDR3 is CASSPGEKETQYF. The CDR3 DNA reads TGCGCCAGCAGCCCCGGAGAGAAAGAGACCCAGTACTTC. The gene calls are TRBV5-1 and TRBJ2-5; D gene ambiguous. Germline CDR1 reads SGHRS; CDR2 reads YFSETQ. There are 13 residues in the CDR3. V shed 4 bases and J shed 3 bases, with 10 bases lying between them.

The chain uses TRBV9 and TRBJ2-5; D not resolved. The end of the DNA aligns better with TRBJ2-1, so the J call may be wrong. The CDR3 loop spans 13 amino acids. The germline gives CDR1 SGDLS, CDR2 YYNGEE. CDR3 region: CASTRPSSTDQFF. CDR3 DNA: TGTGCCAGCACCCGACCCTCTAGTACAGATCAGTTCTTC.

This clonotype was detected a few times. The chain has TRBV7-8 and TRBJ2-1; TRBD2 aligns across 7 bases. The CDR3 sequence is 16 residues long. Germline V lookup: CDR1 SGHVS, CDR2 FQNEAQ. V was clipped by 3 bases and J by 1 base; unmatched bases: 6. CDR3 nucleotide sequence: TGTGCCAGCAGCTTGGGGGGGAGGGGTTCCTACAATGAGCAGTTCTTC. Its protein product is CASSLGGRGSYNEQFF.

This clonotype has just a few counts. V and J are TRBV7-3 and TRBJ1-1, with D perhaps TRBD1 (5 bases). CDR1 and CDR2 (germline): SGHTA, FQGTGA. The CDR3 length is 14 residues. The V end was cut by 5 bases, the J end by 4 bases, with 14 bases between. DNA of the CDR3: TGTGCCAGCAGCCACGCCGGGGCGAGCACTGAAGCTTTCTTT. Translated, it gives CASSHAGASTEAFF.

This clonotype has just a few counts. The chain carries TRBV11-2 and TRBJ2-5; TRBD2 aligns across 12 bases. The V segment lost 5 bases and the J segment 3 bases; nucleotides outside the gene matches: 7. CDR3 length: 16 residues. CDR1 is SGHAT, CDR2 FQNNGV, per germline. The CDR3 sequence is CASSHTTSGGKETQYF. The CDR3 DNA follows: TGTGCCAGCAGCCATACGACTAGCGGGGGAAAAGAGACCCAGTACTTC.

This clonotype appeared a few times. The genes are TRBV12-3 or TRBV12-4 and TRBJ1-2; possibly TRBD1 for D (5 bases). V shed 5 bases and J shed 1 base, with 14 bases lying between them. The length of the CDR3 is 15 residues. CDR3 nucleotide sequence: TGTGCCAGCAGTCAACAGGAGCGAGTTAACTATGGCTACACCTTC. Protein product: CASSQQERVNYGYTF.

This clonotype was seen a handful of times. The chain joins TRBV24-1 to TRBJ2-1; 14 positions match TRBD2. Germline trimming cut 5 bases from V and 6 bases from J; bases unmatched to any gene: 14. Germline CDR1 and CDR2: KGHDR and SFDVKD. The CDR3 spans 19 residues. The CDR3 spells CATSGTSGRHPVTRNEQFF. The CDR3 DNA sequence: TGTGCCACCAGTGGGACTAGCGGGAGGCACCCAGTAACCCGCAATGAGCAGTTCTTC.

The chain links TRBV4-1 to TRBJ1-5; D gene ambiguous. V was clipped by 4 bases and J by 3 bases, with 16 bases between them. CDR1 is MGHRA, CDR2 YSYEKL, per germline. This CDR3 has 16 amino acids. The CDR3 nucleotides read TGCGCCAGCAGCCCGCCCGGAGTGGATGACAATCAGCCCCAGCATTTT. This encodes CASSPPGVDDNQPQHF.

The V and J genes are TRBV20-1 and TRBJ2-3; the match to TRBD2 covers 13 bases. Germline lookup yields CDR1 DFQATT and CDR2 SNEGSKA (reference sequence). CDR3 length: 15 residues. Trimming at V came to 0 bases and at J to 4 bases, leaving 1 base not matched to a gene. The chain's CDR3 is CSARELAGGSDTQYF. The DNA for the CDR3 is TGCAGTGCTAGAGAACTAGCGGGAGGGTCAGATACGCAGTATTTT.

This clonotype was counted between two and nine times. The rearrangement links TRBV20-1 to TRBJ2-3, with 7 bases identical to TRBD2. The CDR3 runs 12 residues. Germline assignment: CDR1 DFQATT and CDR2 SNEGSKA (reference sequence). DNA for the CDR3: TGCCTTCTAGCGGACCTCACAGATACGCAGTATTTT. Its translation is CLLADLTDTQYF.

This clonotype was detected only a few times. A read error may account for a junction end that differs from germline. The CDR3 DNA reads TGTGCCGGCAGCACGATAAGGGCTAACACTGAAGCTTTCTTT. Encoded protein: CAGSTIRANTEAFF. This chain uses TRBV7-9 with TRBJ1-1; D is unclear. Germline V gene lookup returns CDR1 SEHNR and CDR2 FQNEAQ (reference sequence). The CDR3 is 14 amino acids.

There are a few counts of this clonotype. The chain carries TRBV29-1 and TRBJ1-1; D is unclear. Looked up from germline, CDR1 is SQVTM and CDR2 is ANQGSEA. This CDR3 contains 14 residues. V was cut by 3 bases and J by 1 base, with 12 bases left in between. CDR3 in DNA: TGCAGCGTTGAGGGAATAGCAACGAACACTGAAGCTTTCTTT. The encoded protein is CSVEGIATNTEAFF.

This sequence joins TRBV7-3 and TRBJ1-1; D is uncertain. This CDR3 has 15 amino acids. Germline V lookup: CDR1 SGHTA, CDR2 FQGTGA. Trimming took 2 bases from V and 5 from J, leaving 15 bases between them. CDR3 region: CASSLFRRDTTEAFF. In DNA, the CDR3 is TGTGCCAGCAGCTTATTCCGGAGGGATACGACTGAAGCTTTCTTT.

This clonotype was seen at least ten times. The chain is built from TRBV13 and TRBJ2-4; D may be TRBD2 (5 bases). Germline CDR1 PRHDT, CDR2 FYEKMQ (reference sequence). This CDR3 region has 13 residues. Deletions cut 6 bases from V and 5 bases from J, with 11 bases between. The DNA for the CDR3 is TGTGCCAGCAGTAGAGGGCCTGAAAACATTCAGTACTTC. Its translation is CASSRGPENIQYF.

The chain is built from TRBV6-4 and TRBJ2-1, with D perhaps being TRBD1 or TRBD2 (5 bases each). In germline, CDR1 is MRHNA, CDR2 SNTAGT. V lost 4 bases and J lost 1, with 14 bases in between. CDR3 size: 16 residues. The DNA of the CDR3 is TGTGCCAGCAGTGGGGAACCGGGACGATCCTACAATGAGCAGTTCTTC. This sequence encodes CASSGEPGRSYNEQFF.

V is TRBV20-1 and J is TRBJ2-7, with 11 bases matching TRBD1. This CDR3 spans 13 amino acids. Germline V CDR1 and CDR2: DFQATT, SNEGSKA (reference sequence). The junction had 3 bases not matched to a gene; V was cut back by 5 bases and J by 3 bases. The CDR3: CSAWDRGGYEQYF. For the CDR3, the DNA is TGCAGTGCTTGGGACAGGGGGGGCTACGAGCAGTACTTC.

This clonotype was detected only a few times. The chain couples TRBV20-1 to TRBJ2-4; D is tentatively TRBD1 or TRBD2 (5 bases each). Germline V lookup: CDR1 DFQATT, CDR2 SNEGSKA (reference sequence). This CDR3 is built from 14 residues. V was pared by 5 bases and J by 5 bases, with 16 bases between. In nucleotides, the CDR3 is TGCAGTGCTTCCGGGGACCTTGGGGAAAACATTCAGTACTTC. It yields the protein CSASGDLGENIQYF.

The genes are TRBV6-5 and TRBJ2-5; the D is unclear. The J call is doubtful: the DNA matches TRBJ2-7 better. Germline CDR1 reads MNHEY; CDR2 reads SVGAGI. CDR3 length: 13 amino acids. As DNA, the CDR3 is TGTGCCAGCAGTTATACCGTGACGGGCGAGCAGTACTTC. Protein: CASSYTVTGEQYF.

The DNA of the CDR3 is TGTGCCAGCTCGGGGGTCATCAGCACAGATACGCAGTATTTT. Protein sequence: CASSGVISTDTQYF. The rearrangement joins TRBV6-2 or TRBV6-3 to TRBJ2-3; possibly TRBD2 for D (6 bases). The CDR3 totals 14 residues. Germline V gene lookup returns CDR1 MNHEY and CDR2 SVGEGT. V was pared by 8 bases and J by 0 bases, with 12 bases between.

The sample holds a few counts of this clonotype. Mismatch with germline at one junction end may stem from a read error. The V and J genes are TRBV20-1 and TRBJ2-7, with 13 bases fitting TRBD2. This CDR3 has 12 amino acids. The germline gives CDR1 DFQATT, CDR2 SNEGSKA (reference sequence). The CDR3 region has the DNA TGCGGTGCTAGACTAGCGGGGGGCGAGCAGTACTTC. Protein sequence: CGARLAGGEQYF.

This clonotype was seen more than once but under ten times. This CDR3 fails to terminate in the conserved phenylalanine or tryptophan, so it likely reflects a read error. The CDR3 DNA follows: TGTGCCAGCAGCTTAAAGGAGGATACGCAGTATTCT. This encodes CASSLKEDTQYS. The chain has TRBV7-9 and TRBJ2-3; D gene uncertain. V lost 2 bases to trimming and J lost 6 bases, with 6 bases between them. The germline gives CDR1 SEHNR, CDR2 FQNEAQ (reference sequence). This CDR3 is built from 12 residues.

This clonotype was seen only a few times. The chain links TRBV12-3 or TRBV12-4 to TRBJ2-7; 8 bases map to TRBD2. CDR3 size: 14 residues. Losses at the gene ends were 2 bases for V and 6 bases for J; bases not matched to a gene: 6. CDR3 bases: TGTGCCAGCAGTTTACCGACTAGCGCTCGCGAGCAGTACTTC. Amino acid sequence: CASSLPTSAREQYF.